This T cell receptor (beta chain) came from a study of graft-versus-host responses after intestinal transplantation. Study overall: Each recipient received a multivisceral, liver-intestinal, or isolated intestinal graft.

Study-level results: Allografts of one patient group, those with graft-donor T cell macrochimerism, had high graft-versus-host to host-versus-graft clonal ratios. Peak circulating GvH clone levels tracked with early post-transplant HvG declines.

Marrow collected post-transplant originated from the posterior iliac crest or another site. Generated by immunoSEQ multiplex PCR, the TCRdb table keeps only in-frame clones and is missing some. This table holds about 10,000 clones, about 95% found once. The CDR3 runs to 14 residues. Germline V lookup: CDR1 MNHEY, CDR2 SVGAGI. V lost 6 bases, J lost 4 bases, and 10 bases lay in between. As for this clone: Its matching antigen is unknown.

The sequence derives from a human patient who received an intestinal transplant, so some T cells may come from the graft donor. Sample: bone marrow, taken roughly 500 days after intestinal transplantation. The chain employs TRBV6-5 and TRBJ2-6; maybe TRBD1 (6 bases). CDR3 sequence reads: CASSYRAGANVLTF. CDR3 bases: TGTGCCAGCAGCTACAGGGCCGGGGCCAACGTCCTGACTTTC.